The sequence of this TCR beta chain was determined in a study of blood T cells in healthy people across ages. A second roughly 7 to 11 cycle PCR used barcoded and J-beta primers. TCRdb used MiXCR to reprocess the 5' RACE reads, holding one entry per CDR3 protein. The sample lists around 800,000 distinct CDR3 sequences, about 55% occurring once. This clonotype was counted a single time. Antigen unknown. Overall study findings and caveats: Fewer expanded clones and more diversity marked long-lived versus aged donors.

The trim removed 3 bases at V and 2 bases at J, leaving 4 bases unmatched. Germline V gene data show CDR1 as KGHDR and CDR2 as SFDVKD. The CDR3 has 15 amino acids. The J gene is TRBJ2-5, the V gene TRBV24-1, with 8 bases fitting TRBD1. The sequencing input was blood. The TCR comes from an elderly man in good health. The DNA for the CDR3 is TGTGCCACCAGTGATCCGGGGGACAGGCAAGAGACCCAGTACTTC. Its protein product is CATSDPGDRQETQYF.